Following are 11 T cell receptor beta chains from one sample sequenced in a study of cytomegalovirus exposure and HLA in healthy donors. The PCR had 60 Vbeta and 13 Jbeta primers. Sequencing was performed with immunoSEQ multiplex PCR; in TCRdb, only in-frame clones are kept and a portion is missing. The table records under 200,000 clones, over 70% of them present only once. Sequenced material: PBMCs. The origin of the receptors is a middle-aged man in good health and CMV-seronegative.

The V gene is TRBV5-1, the J gene TRBJ2-3; 8 positions agree with TRBD1. CDR1 and CDR2 from the germline V gene are SGHRS and YFSETQ. V lost 7 bases and J lost 5; bases outside the gene matches: 6. The CDR3 consists of 13 residues. The CDR3, as DNA: TGCGCCAGCGCAGGGGGCGGTGTAGATACGCAGTATTTT. It codes for CASAGGGVDTQYF.

This chain links TRBV9 with TRBJ1-2; 7 nucleotides line up with TRBD1. This CDR3 is 14 amino acids long. Germline V gene sequence: CDR1 SGDLS, CDR2 YYNGEE. The J segment lost 7 bases and the V segment lost 0 bases, leaving 6 bases of the junction unmatched. Here the CDR3 DNA reads TGTGCCAGCAGCGTAGGAGGGGGCGCTCGTGGCTACACCTTC. It translates to CASSVGGGARGYTF.

This clone was counted only a few times. The chain carries TRBV11-2 and TRBJ2-3; 9 positions agree with TRBD1. From germline, CDR1 is SGHAT and CDR2 FQNNGV. V lost 5 bases, J lost 5 bases, and 8 bases stayed unmatched. The CDR3 runs to 15 residues. CDR3 in DNA: TGTGCCAGCAGCCGTGACACAGGGGGCAGAGATACGCAGTATTTT. It encodes CASSRDTGGRDTQYF.

The chain joins TRBV6-1 to TRBJ1-4, with D possibly TRBD1 on 6 matching bases. Germline CDR1 reads MNHNS; CDR2 reads SASEGT. This CDR3 is built from 13 residues. Deletions cut 8 bases from V and 12 bases from J, with 19 bases between. The DNA of the CDR3 is TGTGCCAGCTCACAGGGCCCCGGGGTTGAACTGTTTTTT. Protein sequence: CASSQGPGVELFF.

The chain employs TRBV5-4 and TRBJ1-2, with TRBD1 matching 8 bases. The germline CDR1 and CDR2 sequences are SGHNT and YYREEE (reference sequence). Unmatched junction bases numbered 6, after V lost 4 bases and J lost 1 base. The CDR3 is 15 residues long. Here the CDR3 DNA reads TGTGCCAGCAGCCAGGGACAGGTGAATAACTATGGCTACACCTTC. The encoded protein is CASSQGQVNNYGYTF. The full variable domain, completed using reference TRBV5-4 and TRBJ1-2, is ETGVTQSPTHLIKTRGQQVTLRCSSQSGHNTVSWYQQALGQGPQFIFQYYREEENGRGNFPPRFSGLQFPNYSSELNVNALELDDSALYLCASSQGQVNNYGYTFGSGTRLTVV.

V is TRBV2 and J is TRBJ1-2; 10 bases align to TRBD1. Germline CDR1 is SNHLY and CDR2 is FYNNEI. The J segment lost 2 bases and the V segment lost 5 bases, leaving 2 bases of the junction unmatched. The CDR3 has 14 amino acids. The CDR3 coding sequence is TGTGCCAGCAGTCGGACAGGGGGGAACTATGGCTACACCTTC. Protein product: CASSRTGGNYGYTF. Full variable domain (remainder filled in from reference TRBV2 and TRBJ1-2): EPEVTQTPSHQVTQMGQEVILRCVPISNHLYFYWYRQILGQKVEFLVSFYNNEISEKSEIFDDQFSVERPDGSNFTLKIRSTKLEDSAMYFCASSRTGGNYGYTFGSGTRLTVV.

The chain joins TRBV7-9 to TRBJ1-6; maybe TRBD1 (5 bases). The CDR3 length is 14 residues. Deletions cut 1 base from V and 8 bases from J, with 9 bases between. In germline, CDR1 is SEHNR, CDR2 FQNEAQ (reference sequence). The CDR3 loop reads CASSLGDYHSPLHF. As DNA, the CDR3 is TGTGCCAGCAGCTTAGGGGACTACCATTCACCCCTCCACTTT.

The genes are TRBV19 and TRBJ1-5; D is unclear. Deletions cut 4 bases from V and 0 bases from J, with 10 bases between. CDR1 and CDR2 from the germline V gene are LNHDA and SQIVND (reference sequence). CDR3 length: 15 amino acids. DNA of the CDR3: TGTGCCAGTAGTACCACAGTGGATAGCAATCAGCCCCAGCATTTT. Encoded protein: CASSTTVDSNQPQHF. Together with reference TRBV19 and TRBJ1-5, the CDR3 gives the full variable domain: DGGITQSPKYLFRKEGQNVTLSCEQNLNHDAMYWYRQDPGQGLRLIYYSQIVNDFQKGDIAEGYSVSREKKESFPLTVTSAQKNPTAFYLCASSTTVDSNQPQHFGDGTRLSIL.

The CDR3 spells CASSIKTGNTIYF. The CDR3, as DNA: TGTGCCAGCAGTATTAAGACAGGAAACACCATATATTTT. The chain uses TRBV9 and TRBJ1-3; no reliable D call. V was shortened by 5 bases and J by 4 bases, with 10 bases between the two germline ends. The CDR3 is 13 amino acids. Germline CDR1 and CDR2: SGDLS and YYNGEE.

The chain uses TRBV28 and TRBJ1-3; possible D gene TRBD1, 6 bases. Trimming stripped 2 bases from V and 3 bases from J, with 8 bases between. The CDR3 has 14 residues. The germline V gene encodes CDR1 MDHEN and CDR2 SYDVKM. The CDR3 loop reads CASSLGGGGNTIYF. CDR3 in DNA: TGTGCCAGCAGTTTAGGGGGCGGTGGAAACACCATATATTTT.

The rearrangement uses TRBV9 and TRBJ1-3, with D possibly being TRBD1 (6 bases). Trimming shortened V by 4 bases and J by 0 bases, and 11 bases separated the two germline ends. CDR1 is SGDLS and CDR2 is YYNGEE in the germline V gene. This CDR3 has 15 amino acids. The CDR3 DNA reads TGTGCCAGCAGCTTAGGACAGTACTCTGGAAACACCATATATTTT. This translates into CASSLGQYSGNTIYF.